The 25 T cell receptor beta chains below were found in one sample sequenced in a study of cytomegalovirus exposure and HLA in healthy donors. PCR primers comprised 60 Vbeta and 13 Jbeta primers. Some clones are missing from TCRdb's copy, which holds only in-frame ones; the method was immunoSEQ multiplex PCR. The table has some 130,000 clones, about three quarters seen once. The sample consisted of PBMCs. The receptors were sampled from a human donor in good health.

The chain joins TRBV6-5 to TRBJ1-5, with a weak D call TRBD1 (5 bases). Trimming removed 6 bases at V and 8 bases at J, with 11 bases between. Per the germline V gene, CDR1 is MNHEY and CDR2 is SVGAGI. This CDR3 is built from 12 residues. This chain's CDR3 is CASSRPREPQHF. CDR3 coding DNA: TGTGCCAGCAGCCGCCCCAGGGAGCCCCAGCATTTT.

The V gene is TRBV6-5, the J gene TRBJ1-1; D may be TRBD1 (5 bases). This CDR3 has 16 residues. The V gene lost 2 bases and the J gene lost 2 bases, with 15 bases spanning the gap. CDR1 is MNHEY, CDR2 SVGAGI, per germline. The CDR3 region has the DNA TGTGCCAGCAGTTACCCAAAGGACATTTTTAACACTGAAGCTTTCTTT. Amino acids: CASSYPKDIFNTEAFF.

The genes are TRBV5-4 and TRBJ2-3; D not certain. This CDR3 contains 15 residues. Trimming shortened V by 0 bases and J by 4 bases, and 12 bases separated the two germline ends. In germline, CDR1 is SGHNT, CDR2 YYREEE (reference sequence). CDR3: CASSLVPLPADTQYF. For the CDR3, the DNA is TGTGCCAGCAGCTTGGTCCCGCTCCCGGCAGATACGCAGTATTTT.

The chain employs TRBV11-2 and TRBJ1-1, with D perhaps matching TRBD1 (6 bases). The V end lost 5 bases, the J end lost 11 bases, and 24 bases lay between the germline ends. The CDR3 contains 15 residues. In germline, CDR1 is SGHAT, CDR2 FQNNGV. CDR3 nucleotides: TGTGCCAGCAGCCCGGATTACGACAGGCCTGTGGGGGCTTTCTTT. Translated, it gives CASSPDYDRPVGAFF.

This sequence joins TRBV10-3 and TRBJ2-3; D not resolved. Germline V gene lookup returns CDR1 ENHRY and CDR2 SYGVKD. The V gene lost 7 bases and the J gene lost 2 bases, with 16 bases spanning the gap. This CDR3 has 15 residues. The CDR3 region is CAIMARLGSTDTQYF. DNA of the CDR3: TGTGCCATCATGGCGCGTCTCGGGTCCACAGATACGCAGTATTTT.

This CDR3 reads CASSRTGTEAFF. The CDR3 nucleotides are TGTGCCAGCTCACGGACGGGGACTGAAGCTTTCTTT. This chain joins TRBV18 and TRBJ1-1; D is unresolved. The V gene's germline CDR1 is KGHSH and CDR2 LQKENI. The CDR3 sequence is 12 residues long. Trimming took 4 bases from V and 5 from J, leaving 8 bases between them.

This chain uses TRBV2 with TRBJ1-4; 10 nucleotides agree with TRBD1. Germline-derived CDR1 and CDR2 are SNHLY and FYNNEI. The V gene end was trimmed by 10 bases and the J gene end by 8 bases; junction bases not matched to a gene: 4. There are 12 residues in the CDR3. The CDR3 sequence: CATRQGAEKLFF. The DNA of the CDR3 is TGTGCCACCAGACAGGGGGCCGAAAAACTGTTTTTT.

CDR3 bases: TGTGCCAGCAGCCAAGAACCGGGTGATGGCTACACCTTC. It is translated as CASSQEPGDGYTF. This chain uses TRBV5-4 with TRBJ1-2, with unresolved D. Trimming removed 4 bases at V and 6 bases at J, with 13 bases between. Per germline, CDR1 SGHNT and CDR2 YYREEE (reference sequence). The CDR3 length is 13 residues.

This chain joins TRBV7-9 and TRBJ2-3, with unresolved D. V gave up 6 bases and J gave up 4 bases, with 17 bases separating them. CDR3 length equals 15 residues. From germline, CDR1 is SEHNR and CDR2 FQNEAQ (reference sequence). Here the CDR3 DNA reads TGTGCCAGCAGTCCCCTAGAGTATTACTCAGATACGCAGTATTTT. Translating it yields CASSPLEYYSDTQYF. The whole variable domain, filled in from reference TRBV7-9 and TRBJ2-3, reads DTGVSQNPRHKITKRGQNVTFRCDPISEHNRLYWYRQTLGQGPEFLTYFQNEAQLEKSRLLSDRFSAERPKGSFSTLEIQRTEQGDSAMYLCASSPLEYYSDTQYFGPGTRLTVL.

There are a few counts of this clone. The chain employs TRBV5-1 and TRBJ2-5; 16 bases fit TRBD2. The V gene's germline CDR1 is SGHRS and CDR2 YFSETQ. This CDR3 is built from 18 residues. Trimming at V came to 4 bases and at J to 2 bases, leaving 8 bases not matched to a gene. The CDR3 coding sequence is TGCGCCAGCAGCCGCAGCGGGACTAGCGGGGGGGGACAAGAGACCCAGTACTTC. Residues: CASSRSGTSGGGQETQYF.

CDR3 in amino acids: CASSQDLVLLPYEQYF. CDR3 coding DNA: TGCGCCAGCAGCCAAGATTTAGTCCTACTACCCTACGAGCAGTACTTC. The V gene is TRBV4-1, the J gene TRBJ2-7; D remains ambiguous. V was cut by 0 bases and J by 2 bases, with 14 bases left in between. Per the germline V gene, CDR1 is MGHRA and CDR2 is YSYEKL. The CDR3 runs to 16 residues.

The genes are TRBV19 and TRBJ2-1, with a tentative D call TRBD1 (5 bases). Germline loops: CDR1 LNHDA, CDR2 SQIVND (reference sequence). V was trimmed by 7 bases and J by 2 bases, leaving 15 bases between them. The CDR3 has 15 residues. In DNA form, the CDR3 reads TGTGCCAGTACCGACAGCCAGTCAGCCTACAATGAGCAGTTCTTC. Protein: CASTDSQSAYNEQFF.

The chain carries TRBV12-5 and TRBJ2-1, with 10 bases matching TRBD2. The V gene's germline CDR1 is LGHNT and CDR2 FRNRAP. The V segment lost 1 base and the J segment 5 bases; nucleotides outside the gene matches: 5. The CDR3 has 16 residues. CDR3 DNA: TGTGCTAGTGGTTTGGGGACTAGCGGTCCCCACAATGAGCAGTTCTTC. Residues: CASGLGTSGPHNEQFF.

Remarks on this clone: One end of the junction does not line up with germline, which may come from a read error. The sample holds other DNA sequences that translate to the same CDR3. This rearrangement joins TRBV7-9 to TRBJ1-1; no definite D call. This CDR3 has 12 amino acids. Germline loops: CDR1 SEHNR, CDR2 FQNEAQ (reference sequence). The CDR3 protein is CSSSLGGTEAFF. The CDR3, as DNA: TGTTCCAGCAGCTTAGGAGGAACTGAAGCTTTCTTT. Full variable domain (missing parts from reference TRBV7-9 and TRBJ1-1): DTGVSQNPRHKITKRGQNVTFRCDPISEHNRLYWYRQTLGQGPEFLTYFQNEAQLEKSRLLSDRFSAERPKGSFSTLEIQRTEQGDSAMYLCSSSLGGTEAFFGQGTRLTVV.

The J gene is TRBJ1-4, the V gene TRBV7-9; D is uncertain. CDR3 length: 15 amino acids. The germline gives CDR1 SEHNR, CDR2 FQNEAQ (reference sequence). V was trimmed by 5 bases and J by 2 bases, leaving 12 bases between them. This chain's CDR3 is CASSGLIGTNEKLFF. The DNA of the CDR3 is TGTGCCAGCAGCGGACTCATCGGGACTAATGAAAAACTGTTTTTT. Filled out from reference TRBV7-9 and TRBJ1-4, the complete variable domain reads DTGVSQNPRHKITKRGQNVTFRCDPISEHNRLYWYRQTLGQGPEFLTYFQNEAQLEKSRLLSDRFSAERPKGSFSTLEIQRTEQGDSAMYLCASSGLIGTNEKLFFGSGTQLSVL.

The gene calls are TRBV5-4 and TRBJ1-2, with D perhaps TRBD1 (6 bases). This CDR3 has 12 residues. Trimming took off 5 bases at V and 8 bases at J, with 13 bases between the two ends. Looked up from germline, CDR1 is SGHNT and CDR2 is YYREEE (reference sequence). This CDR3 reads CASSGETGGYTF. CDR3 DNA: TGTGCCAGCAGTGGGGAGACAGGCGGCTACACCTTC.

The CDR3 sequence: CASSSTSGGYEQYF. The CDR3 DNA reads TGTGCCAGCAGCTCGACTAGCGGGGGGTACGAGCAGTACTTC. The gene calls are TRBV11-2 and TRBJ2-7, with 13 bases that match TRBD2. Germline V gene data show CDR1 as SGHAT and CDR2 as FQNNGV. This CDR3 region has 14 residues. V trimming: 4 bases; J trimming: 4 bases; junction bases outside the gene matches: 1.

This clone was recorded once. The CDR3 sequence: CAITGQESSYNEQFF. CDR3 nucleotides: TGTGCCATCACCGGACAGGAGAGCTCCTACAATGAGCAGTTCTTC. The J gene is TRBJ2-1, the V gene TRBV10-3, with TRBD1 identical over 7 bases. This CDR3 contains 15 residues. J gave up 0 bases and V 7 bases, and 6 bases lay outside the gene matches. Per the germline V gene, CDR1 is ENHRY and CDR2 is SYGVKD.

The gene calls are TRBV18 and TRBJ2-3; the match to TRBD1 covers 9 bases. Trimming at V came to 0 bases and at J to 3 bases, leaving 1 base not matched to a gene. Germline lookup yields CDR1 KGHSH and CDR2 LQKENI. The CDR3 spans 15 residues. The CDR3 here is CASSPPGTGTDTQYF. The CDR3 region has the DNA TGTGCCAGCTCACCACCTGGGACAGGGACAGATACGCAGTATTTT.

The rearrangement links TRBV2 to TRBJ1-6; D not resolved. This CDR3 has 13 residues. V gave up 6 bases and J gave up 7 bases, with 10 bases separating them. The V gene's germline CDR1 is SNHLY and CDR2 FYNNEI. CDR3 nucleotide sequence: TGTGCCAGCAGCGGGGATGGGAATTCACCCCTCCACTTT. Protein: CASSGDGNSPLHF.

V and J are TRBV10-3 and TRBJ2-1; 12 bases agree with TRBD2. The length of the CDR3 is 18 residues. The junction had 9 bases not matched to a gene; V was cut back by 1 base and J by 5 bases. CDR1 and CDR2 from the germline V gene are ENHRY and SYGVKD. The CDR3 bases are TGTGCCATCAGTGAGTATTGGACTAGCGGGAATAAAGACAATGAGCAGTTCTTC. It translates to CAISEYWTSGNKDNEQFF.

The chain employs TRBV14 and TRBJ2-7, with 9 bases matching TRBD1. Germline CDR1 is SGHDN and CDR2 is FVKESK. The CDR3 is made up of 15 amino acids. V lost 5 bases and J lost 3; bases outside the gene matches: 8. The CDR3 coding sequence is TGTGCCAGCAGCAATCCGGGACAGGGCATCTACGAGCAGTACTTC. Protein sequence: CASSNPGQGIYEQYF.

The rearrangement uses TRBV5-1 and TRBJ2-5, with 8 bases that match TRBD2. Germline V gene data show CDR1 as SGHRS and CDR2 as YFSETQ. The CDR3 consists of 17 residues. V shed 6 bases and J 5 bases; nucleotides not matched to a gene: 18. This chain's CDR3 is CASMSIGGGTLGETQYF. CDR3 nucleotide sequence: TGCGCCAGCATGAGTATCGGGGGGGGGACCCTCGGGGAGACCCAGTACTTC. The whole variable domain, remainder taken from reference TRBV5-1 and TRBJ2-5, is KAGVTQTPRYLIKTRGQQVTLSCSPISGHRSVSWYQQTPGQGLQFLFEYFSETQRNKGNFPGRFSGRQFSNSRSEMNVSTLELGDSALYLCASMSIGGGTLGETQYFGPGTRLLVL.

This chain links TRBV4-1 with TRBJ2-7, with a tentative D call TRBD1 (5 bases). The CDR3 covers 16 residues. Between the trimmed V and J ends, which lost 8 bases and 1 base, there was a span of 21 bases. The germline V gene encodes CDR1 MGHRA and CDR2 YSYEKL. CDR3 sequence (DNA): TGCGCCAGCTCAAATAGCCAGGGTGTCGGGTCCTACGAGCAGTACTTC. Amino acids: CASSNSQGVGSYEQYF.

V usage is TRBV10-1 and J usage is TRBJ1-1, with D maybe TRBD1 (6 bases). V was pared by 5 bases and J by 7 bases, with 23 bases between. The CDR3 has 16 amino acids. Germline assignment: CDR1 WNHNN and CDR2 SYGVQD (reference sequence). The CDR3 spells CASSFLRDNDLGEAFF. CDR3 coding DNA: TGCGCCAGCAGTTTCCTCCGGGACAACGATCTCGGTGAAGCTTTCTTT.